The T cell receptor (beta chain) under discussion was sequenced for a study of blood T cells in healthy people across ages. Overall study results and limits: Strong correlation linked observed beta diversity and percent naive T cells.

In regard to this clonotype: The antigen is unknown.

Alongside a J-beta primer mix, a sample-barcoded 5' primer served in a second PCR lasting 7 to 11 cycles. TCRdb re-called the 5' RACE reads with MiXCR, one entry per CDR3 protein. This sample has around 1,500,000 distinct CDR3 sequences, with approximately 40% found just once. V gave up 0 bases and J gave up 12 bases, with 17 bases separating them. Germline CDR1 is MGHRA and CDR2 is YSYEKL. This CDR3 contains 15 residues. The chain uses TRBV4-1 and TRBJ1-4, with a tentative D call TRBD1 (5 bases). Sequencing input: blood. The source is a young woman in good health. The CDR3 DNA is TGCGCCAGCAGCCAAGAAGGGACTGTCATGAATCAACTGTTTTTT. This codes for CASSQEGTVMNQLFF.